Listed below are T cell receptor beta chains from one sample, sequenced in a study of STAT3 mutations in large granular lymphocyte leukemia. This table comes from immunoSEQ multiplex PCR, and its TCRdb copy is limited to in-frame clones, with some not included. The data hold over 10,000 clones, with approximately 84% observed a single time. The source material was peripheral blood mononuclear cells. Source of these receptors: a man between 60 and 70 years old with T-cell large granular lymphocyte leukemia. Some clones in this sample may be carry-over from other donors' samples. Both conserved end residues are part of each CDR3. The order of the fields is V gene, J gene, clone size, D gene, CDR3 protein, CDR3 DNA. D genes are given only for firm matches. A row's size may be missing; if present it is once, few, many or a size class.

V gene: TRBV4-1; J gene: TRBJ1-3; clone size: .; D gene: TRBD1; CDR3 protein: CASSQDPGQANTIYF; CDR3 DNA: TGCGCCAGCAGCCAAGACCCGGGACAGGCAAACACCATATATTTT
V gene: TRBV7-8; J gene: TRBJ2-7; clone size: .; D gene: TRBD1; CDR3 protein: CASSNRDRAYEQYF; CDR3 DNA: TGTGCCAGCAGCAACCGGGACAGGGCCTACGAGCAGTACTTC
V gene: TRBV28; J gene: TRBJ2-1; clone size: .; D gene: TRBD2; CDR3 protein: CASSLPPGLAGKNEQFF; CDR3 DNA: TGTGCCAGCAGTTTACCACCGGGACTAGCGGGAAAGAATGAGCAGTTCTTC
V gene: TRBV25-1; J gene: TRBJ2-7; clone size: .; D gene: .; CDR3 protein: CASSNSVSGQYF; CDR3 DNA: TGTGCCAGCAGTAACTCTGTCTCAGGGCAGTACTTC
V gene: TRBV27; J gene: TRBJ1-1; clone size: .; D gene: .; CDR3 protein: CASSPNSGSNTEAFF; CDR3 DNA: TGTGCCAGCAGTCCTAACAGTGGTTCGAACACTGAAGCTTTCTTT
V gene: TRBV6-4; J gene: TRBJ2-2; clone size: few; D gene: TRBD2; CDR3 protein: CASSRTSSTGELFF; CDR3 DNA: TGTGCCAGCTCAAGGACTAGCTCCACCGGGGAGCTGTTTTTT
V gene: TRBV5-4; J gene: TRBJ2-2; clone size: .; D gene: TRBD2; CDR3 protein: CASSLREGQGGELFF; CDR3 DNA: TGTGCCAGCAGCTTGCGGGAGGGCCAGGGCGGGGAGCTGTTTTTT
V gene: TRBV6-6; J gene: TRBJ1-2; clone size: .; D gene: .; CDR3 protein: CASRRRDSDYGYTF; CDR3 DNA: TGTGCCAGCAGGAGGAGGGATTCCGACTATGGCTACACCTTC
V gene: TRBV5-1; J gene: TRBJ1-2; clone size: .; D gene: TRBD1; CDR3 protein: CASSLAVTGGENGYTF; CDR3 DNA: TGCGCCAGCAGCTTGGCGGTGACAGGGGGGGAGAATGGCTACACCTTC
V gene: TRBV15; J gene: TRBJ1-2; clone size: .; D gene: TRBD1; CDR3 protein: CATSRDPGGVYGYTF; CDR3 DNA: TGTGCCACCAGCAGAGACCCAGGGGGCGTCTATGGCTACACCTTC
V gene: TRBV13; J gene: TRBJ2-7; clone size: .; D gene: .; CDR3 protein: CASSRTTSPTYF; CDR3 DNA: TGTGCCAGCAGCCGTACGACTTCCCCAACCTACTTC
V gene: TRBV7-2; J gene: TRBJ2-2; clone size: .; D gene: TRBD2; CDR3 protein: CASSPSGLAGTTGELFF; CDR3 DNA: TGTGCCAGCAGCCCCTCGGGACTAGCGGGAACGACCGGGGAGCTGTTTTTT
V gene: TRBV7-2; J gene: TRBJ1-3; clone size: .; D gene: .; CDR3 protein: CASSLEYRNSLYF; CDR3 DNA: TGTGCCAGCAGCTTAGAATATAGGAACAGCCTATATTTT
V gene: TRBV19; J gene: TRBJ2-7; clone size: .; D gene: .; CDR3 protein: CASSIPGYEQYF; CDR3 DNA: TGTGCCAGTAGTATACCGGGGTACGAGCAGTACTTC
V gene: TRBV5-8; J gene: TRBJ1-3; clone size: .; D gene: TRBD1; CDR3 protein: CASSFGDSRGNTIYF; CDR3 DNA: TGTGCCAGCAGCTTCGGGGACAGCCGTGGAAACACCATATATTTT
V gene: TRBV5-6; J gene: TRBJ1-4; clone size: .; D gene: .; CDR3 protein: CASSPGANEKLFF; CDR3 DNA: TGTGCCAGCAGTCCCGGGGCTAATGAAAAACTGTTTTTT
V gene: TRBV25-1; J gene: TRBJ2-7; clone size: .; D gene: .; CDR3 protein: CASSGTRGGYEQYF; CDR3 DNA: TGTGCCAGCAGTGGCACGAGGGGGGGATACGAGCAGTACTTC
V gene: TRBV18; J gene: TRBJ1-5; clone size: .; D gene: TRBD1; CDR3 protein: CASSSDRDSYQPQHF; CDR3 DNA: TGTGCCAGCTCATCAGACCGGGACAGCTATCAGCCCCAGCATTTT
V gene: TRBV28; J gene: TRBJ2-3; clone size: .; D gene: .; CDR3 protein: CASSTQDTQYF; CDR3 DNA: TGTGCCAGCAGTACTCAAGATACGCAGTATTTT
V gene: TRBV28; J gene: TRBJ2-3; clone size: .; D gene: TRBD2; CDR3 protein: CASSLSGNEAGGGTDTQYF; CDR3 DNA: TGTGCCAGCAGTTTATCGGGGAATGAAGCGGGAGGGGGCACAGATACGCAGTATTTT
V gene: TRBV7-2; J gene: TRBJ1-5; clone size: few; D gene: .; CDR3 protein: CASSLQRYSNQPQHF; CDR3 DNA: TGTGCCAGCAGCTTACAACGGTATAGCAATCAGCCCCAGCATTTT
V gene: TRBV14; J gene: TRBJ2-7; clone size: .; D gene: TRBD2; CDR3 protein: CASSQVGLAGGTAYEQYF; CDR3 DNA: TGTGCCAGCAGCCAAGTCGGACTAGCGGGAGGTACGGCCTACGAGCAGTACTTC
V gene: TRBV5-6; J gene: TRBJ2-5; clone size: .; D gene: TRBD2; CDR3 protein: CASSGGGTAQETQYF; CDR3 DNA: TGTGCCAGCAGCGGGGGAGGGACGGCCCAAGAGACCCAGTACTTC
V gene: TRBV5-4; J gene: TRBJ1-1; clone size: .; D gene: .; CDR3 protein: CASSLAFPNTEAFF; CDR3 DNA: TGTGCCAGCAGCTTGGCCTTCCCAAACACTGAAGCTTTCTTT
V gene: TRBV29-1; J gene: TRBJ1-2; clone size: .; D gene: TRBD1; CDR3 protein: CSVRGGDRGYGYTF; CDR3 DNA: TGCAGCGTGCGAGGCGGGGACAGGGGGTATGGCTACACCTTC
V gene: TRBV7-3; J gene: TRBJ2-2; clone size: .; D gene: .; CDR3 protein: CASSLIANTGELFF; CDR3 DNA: TGTGCCAGCAGCTTAATAGCCAACACCGGGGAGCTGTTTTTT
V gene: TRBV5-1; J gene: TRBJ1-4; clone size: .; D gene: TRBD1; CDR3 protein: CASSLDRNTGATNEKLFF; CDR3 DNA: TGCGCCAGCAGCTTGGACCGAAATACAGGGGCAACTAATGAAAAACTGTTTTTT
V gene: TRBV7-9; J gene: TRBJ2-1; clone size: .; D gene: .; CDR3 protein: CASSPGTYNEQFF; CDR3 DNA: TGTGCCAGCAGCCCGGGGACTTACAATGAGCAGTTCTTC
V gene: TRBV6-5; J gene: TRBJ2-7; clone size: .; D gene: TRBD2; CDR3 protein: CASSYSVLAGAAEHF; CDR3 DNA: TGTGCCAGCAGTTACTCGGTTCTAGCGGGAGCGGCAGAGCACTTC
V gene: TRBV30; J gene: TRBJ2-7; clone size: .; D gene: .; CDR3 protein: CAWTQGTVYEQYF; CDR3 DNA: TGTGCCTGGACCCAGGGTACAGTGTACGAGCAGTACTTC